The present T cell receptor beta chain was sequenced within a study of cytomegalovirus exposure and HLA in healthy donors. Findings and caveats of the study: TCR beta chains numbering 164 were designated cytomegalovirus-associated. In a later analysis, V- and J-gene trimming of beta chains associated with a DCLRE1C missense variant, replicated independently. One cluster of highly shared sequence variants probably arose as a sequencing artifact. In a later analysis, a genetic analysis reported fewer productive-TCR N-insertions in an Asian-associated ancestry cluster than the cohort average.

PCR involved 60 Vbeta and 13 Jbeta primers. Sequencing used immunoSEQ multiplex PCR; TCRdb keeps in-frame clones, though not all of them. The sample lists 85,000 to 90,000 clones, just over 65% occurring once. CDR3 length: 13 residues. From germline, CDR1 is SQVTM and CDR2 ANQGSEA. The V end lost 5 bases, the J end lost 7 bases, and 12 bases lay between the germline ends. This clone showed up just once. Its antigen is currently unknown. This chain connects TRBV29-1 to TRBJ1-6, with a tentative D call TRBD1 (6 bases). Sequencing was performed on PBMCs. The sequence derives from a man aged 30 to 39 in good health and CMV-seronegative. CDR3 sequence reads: CSVQTGTNSPLHF. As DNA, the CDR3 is TGCAGCGTTCAGACAGGAACGAATTCACCCCTCCACTTT.